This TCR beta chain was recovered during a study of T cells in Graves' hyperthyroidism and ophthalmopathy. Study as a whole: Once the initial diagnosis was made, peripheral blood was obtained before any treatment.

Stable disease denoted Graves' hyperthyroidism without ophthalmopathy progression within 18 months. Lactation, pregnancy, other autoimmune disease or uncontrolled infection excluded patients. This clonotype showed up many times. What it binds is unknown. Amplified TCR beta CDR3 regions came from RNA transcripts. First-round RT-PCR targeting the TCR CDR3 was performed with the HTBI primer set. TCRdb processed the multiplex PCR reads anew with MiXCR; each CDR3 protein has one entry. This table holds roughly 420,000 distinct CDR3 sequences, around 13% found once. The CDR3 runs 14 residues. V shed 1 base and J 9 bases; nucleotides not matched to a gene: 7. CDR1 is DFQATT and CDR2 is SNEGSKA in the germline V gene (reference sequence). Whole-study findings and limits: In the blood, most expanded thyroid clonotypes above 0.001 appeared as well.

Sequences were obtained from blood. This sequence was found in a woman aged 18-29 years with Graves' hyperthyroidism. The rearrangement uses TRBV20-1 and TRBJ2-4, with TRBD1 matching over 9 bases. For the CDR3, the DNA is TGCAGTGCTAGAGTCCCAGGGACAGGGCGCATTCAGTACTTC. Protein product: CSARVPGTGRIQYF.